This T cell receptor beta chain was observed in a study of OX40 agonist ivuxolimab in advanced cancers. Overall study: Head and neck, renal cell, melanoma or hepatocellular carcinoma were the cancers that dose-escalation patients had. Patients with prior anti-PD-1, anti-PD-L1 or anti-CTLA-4 therapy were eligible; about 41% had some.

As to this clone: Antigen specificity is unknown.

Generated by immunoSEQ multiplex PCR, the TCRdb table keeps only in-frame clones and is missing some. In the table there are about 120,000 clones, around 87% of which are singletons. Study findings and constraints: Antigen specificity was not determined for the expanded peripheral T cells. CD8+ T cells (on average) carried more expanded clones than CD4+ T cells.

V was clipped by 0 bases and J by 8 bases, with 17 bases between them. The CDR3 extends over 15 amino acids. Germline V gene lookup returns CDR1 SGDLS and CDR2 YYNGEE. V and J are TRBV9 and TRBJ1-2, with D unclear. This TCR derives from an adult with an advanced solid tumor such as melanoma, head and neck, liver or kidney cancer. This specimen consisted of CD4+ or CD8+ T cells sorted from blood, obtained in a trial of the OX40 agonist ivuxolimab. The CDR3 reads CASSVDSSGIRGYTF. The CDR3 DNA sequence: TGTGCCAGCAGCGTAGACAGCTCGGGGATCCGCGGCTACACCTTC.